The 2 T cell receptor beta chains below were found in one sample sequenced in a study of blood T cells in healthy people across ages. Sample-barcoded 5' priming and a J-beta primer mix drove a second PCR of about 6 to 12 cycles. TCRdb reprocessed the 5' RACE reads via MiXCR and lists one record per CDR3 protein. Of about 800,000 distinct CDR3 sequences listed, roughly 25% are singletons. The sample was also linked to a second study, of T cells of mothers and their children.

Sequencing was carried out using blood. The receptors were gathered from a boy under 18 in good health.

This clonotype came up a few times. The CDR3 sequence: CASSPLGGTVSGANVLTF. The CDR3 nucleotides are TGTGCCAGCAGCCCACTAGGAGGGACGGTCTCTGGGGCCAACGTCCTGACTTTC. V is TRBV7-3 and J is TRBJ2-6, with a weak D call TRBD2 (6 bases). Germline V gene sequence: CDR1 SGHTA, CDR2 FQGTGA. Trimming pared 5 bases from V and 0 bases from J, leaving 17 bases between. The CDR3 runs 18 residues.

The genes are TRBV3-1 and TRBJ2-5; the D gene is possibly TRBD1 (6 bases). Between the trimmed V and J ends, which lost 5 bases and 2 bases, there was a span of 21 bases. This CDR3 contains 17 residues. The germline V gene encodes CDR1 LGHDT and CDR2 YNNKEL (reference sequence). The CDR3 here is CASSSTDRPWDQETQYF. In DNA form, the CDR3 reads TGTGCCAGCAGCTCTACCGACAGGCCCTGGGATCAAGAGACCCAGTACTTC.